Below, 14 T cell receptor beta chains from the same sample are listed, as sequenced in a study of blood T cell repertoires in COVID-19 (dated by TCRdb to about 2020). Libraries were made using the immunoSEQ multiplex PCR assay. What TCRdb holds here is the immuneACCESS table cut down to in-frame rearrangements. Part of the clones is not present; checked against another copy, under half of the missing clones reflect an unresolved V gene, and the others are unexplained. For this sample the table gives around 300,000 clones, of which around 87% were detected only once. Together, the top ten hold approximately 2.4% of the sample. Sequenced input: peripheral blood. The receptors here all came from a man between 18 and 35 years old with active or convalescent COVID-19.

The V gene is TRBV15, the J gene TRBJ2-2; D ambiguous. Germline values: CDR1 LNHNV, CDR2 YYDKDF (reference sequence). The CDR3 loop spans 15 amino acids. V gave up 1 base and J gave up 0 bases, with 6 bases separating them. The DNA for the CDR3 is TGTGCCACCAGCAGAGTCTCAGCGAACACCGGGGAGCTGTTTTTT. This encodes CATSRVSANTGELFF.

The chain recombines TRBV2 with TRBJ2-2, with 11 bases fitting TRBD2. The J segment lost 6 bases and the V segment lost 4 bases, leaving 4 bases of the junction unmatched. Germline CDR1 SNHLY, CDR2 FYNNEI. This CDR3 has 15 amino acids. The CDR3 DNA reads TGTGCCAGCAGTGTTAGCGGGAGGGCCCCCGGGGAGCTGTTTTTT. This gives the protein CASSVSGRAPGELFF.

The J gene is TRBJ1-5, the V gene TRBV9; D is unclear. CDR3 length equals 15 residues. V dropped 0 bases and J dropped 0 bases, with 7 bases sitting between them. The germline V gene encodes CDR1 SGDLS and CDR2 YYNGEE. The CDR3 sequence: CASSVAGYSNQPQHF. In nucleotides, the CDR3 is TGTGCCAGCAGCGTAGCCGGGTATAGCAATCAGCCCCAGCATTTT.

The CDR3 sequence: CASSLERVNEQFF. CDR3 coding DNA: TGTGCCAGCAGCTTAGAACGAGTGAATGAGCAGTTCTTC. The chain is built from TRBV11-2 and TRBJ2-1, with D unclear. Germline V gene data show CDR1 as SGHAT and CDR2 as FQNNGV. Trimming cost V 0 bases and J 7 bases, with 7 bases left between them. The CDR3 spans 13 residues.

This chain connects TRBV12-5 to TRBJ1-4; D gene uncertain. V lost 1 base to trimming and J lost 13 bases, with 13 bases between them. Germline V gives CDR1 LGHNT, CDR2 FRNRAP. The CDR3 is 13 amino acids. The chain's CDR3 is CASGLETGTLLFF. The CDR3 DNA reads as TGTGCTAGTGGTTTGGAGACGGGAACCTTACTGTTTTTT.

This chain connects TRBV20-1 to TRBJ1-4; D ambiguous. Germline V gene data show CDR1 as DFQATT and CDR2 as SNEGSKA (reference sequence). Between the trimmed V and J ends, which lost 5 bases and 10 bases, there was a span of 32 bases. This CDR3 is built from 18 residues. CDR3 in DNA: TGCAGTGCTGGTGACGGGGTACTAAGGGAACCTCTAGGCGGAAAACTGTTTTTT. Its protein product is CSAGDGVLREPLGGKLFF.

The J gene is TRBJ2-7, the V gene TRBV5-1; 13 bases map to TRBD2. The germline CDR1 and CDR2 sequences are SGHRS and YFSETQ. This CDR3 region has 14 residues. V was clipped by 3 bases and J by 6 bases; unmatched bases: 3. The CDR3: CASSSGLAGFEQYF. The DNA for the CDR3 is TGCGCCAGCAGCTCGGGACTAGCGGGATTCGAGCAGTACTTC.

This chain connects TRBV4-2 to TRBJ1-5; the D is unclear. The V end lost 0 bases, the J end lost 0 bases, and 9 bases lay between the germline ends. Per germline, CDR1 LGHNA and CDR2 YNFKEQ. There are 16 residues in the CDR3. CDR3 sequence (DNA): TGTGCCAGCAGCCAAGATCCTGGAGTTAGCAATCAGCCCCAGCATTTT. This codes for CASSQDPGVSNQPQHF.

This sequence joins TRBV15 and TRBJ2-7, with a possible D match to TRBD2 (6 bases). This CDR3 has 14 residues. V was pared by 8 bases and J by 1 base, with 15 bases between. Germline V gives CDR1 LNHNV, CDR2 YYDKDF (reference sequence). In nucleotides, the CDR3 is TGTGCCACCGCATTAGGGACTGGATCCTACGAGCAGTACTTC. It is translated as CATALGTGSYEQYF. Full variable domain (rest looked up from reference TRBV15 and TRBJ2-7): DAMVIQNPRYQVTQFGKPVTLSCSQTLNHNVMYWYQQKSSQAPKLLFHYYDKDFNNEADTPDNFQSRRPNTSFCFLDIRSPGLGDTAMYLCATALGTGSYEQYFGPGTRLTVT.

The chain is built from TRBV7-8 and TRBJ1-1; D uncertain. Germline V gene lookup returns CDR1 SGHVS and CDR2 FQNEAQ. This CDR3 region has 13 residues. V gave up 3 bases and J gave up 6 bases, with 11 bases separating them. CDR3 in DNA: TGTGCCAGCAGCTTCGACGGGAGTTCTGAAGCTTTCTTT. Protein: CASSFDGSSEAFF.

The V call is TRBV19, the J call TRBJ1-1; D perhaps matches TRBD1 (5 bases). V was pared by 0 bases and J by 1 base, with 9 bases between. Germline CDR1 LNHDA, CDR2 SQIVND (reference sequence). CDR3 size: 15 residues. The CDR3 is CASSIDDSWNTEAFF. In DNA form, the CDR3 reads TGTGCCAGTAGTATAGATGACAGCTGGAACACTGAAGCTTTCTTT.

This chain joins TRBV5-6 and TRBJ2-5; D is perhaps TRBD1 (5 bases). Per the germline V gene, CDR1 is SGHDT and CDR2 is YYEEEE. Trimming took off 4 bases at V and 3 bases at J, with 7 bases between the two ends. The CDR3 totals 12 residues. The CDR3 nucleotides are TGTGCCAGCAGCAGGGGAAAAGAGACCCAGTACTTC. Amino acid sequence: CASSRGKETQYF. Using reference TRBV5-6 and TRBJ2-5 for the parts outside the CDR3, the full variable domain is DAGVTQSPTHLIKTRGQQVTLRCSPKSGHDTVSWYQQALGQGPQFIFQYYEEEERQRGNFPDRFSGHQFPNYSSELNVNALLLGDSALYLCASSRGKETQYFGPGTRLLVL.

The rearrangement uses TRBV7-6 and TRBJ2-7; 13 bases map to TRBD2. The V gene end was trimmed by 3 bases and the J gene end by 3 bases; junction bases not matched to a gene: 5. The CDR3 is made up of 16 amino acids. Looked up from germline, CDR1 is SGHVS and CDR2 is FNYEAQ. CDR3 DNA sequence: TGTGCCAGCAGCTTGGGACTAGCGGGATCAAACTACGAGCAGTACTTC. Encoded protein: CASSLGLAGSNYEQYF.

This chain uses TRBV6-2 or TRBV6-3 with TRBJ2-2; TRBD2 matches 10 bases. V shed 5 bases and J 6 bases; nucleotides not matched to a gene: 3. Germline V gene sequence: CDR1 MNHEY, CDR2 SVGEGT. The CDR3 covers 14 residues. The CDR3: CASSSLAGAGELFF. CDR3 in DNA: TGTGCCAGCAGTAGTCTAGCGGGGGCCGGGGAGCTGTTTTTT.